A single sample gave rise to the 8 T cell receptor beta chains below, sequenced in a study of chemoradiotherapy in HPV16-positive cancers. Sequencing used immunoSEQ multiplex PCR; TCRdb keeps in-frame clones, though not all of them. The table has a few thousand clones, 79% seen once. Sequencing was performed on tumor tissue, taken from a patient who underwent chemoradiotherapy. The origin of the receptors is a human donor with HPV-associated anogenital cancer.

This clone showed up just a few times. Here the CDR3 reads CASSRSMNTEAFF. The CDR3 DNA follows: TGTGCCAGCAGCCGTTCTATGAACACTGAAGCTTTCTTT. V usage is TRBV14 and J usage is TRBJ1-1; D is unresolved. The CDR3 loop spans 13 amino acids. The germline V gene encodes CDR1 SGHDN and CDR2 FVKESK. Between the trimmed V and J ends, which lost 4 bases and 0 bases, there was a span of 6 bases.

V is TRBV5-1 and J is TRBJ2-2, with 8 bases matching TRBD1. The junction had 3 bases not matched to a gene; V was cut back by 5 bases and J by 0 bases. The CDR3 has 15 amino acids. CDR1 SGHRS and CDR2 YFSETQ come from the germline V gene. In nucleotides, the CDR3 is TGCGCCAGCAGGCCACAGGGGGCGAACACCGGGGAGCTGTTTTTT. This encodes CASRPQGANTGELFF.

CDR3 region: CASGTYGISPLHF. The CDR3 DNA reads as TGTGCCAGCGGAACTTACGGGATTTCACCCCTCCACTTT. The chain employs TRBV5-4 and TRBJ1-6; D unresolved. The CDR3 consists of 13 residues. V was pared by 7 bases and J by 9 bases, with 14 bases between. Germline CDR1 SGHNT, CDR2 YYREEE (reference sequence).

The V and J genes are TRBV5-1 and TRBJ2-1; 7 nucleotides agree with TRBD2. The CDR3 totals 18 residues. V dropped 4 bases and J dropped 0; count of bases not matched to a gene: 13. Germline V gives CDR1 SGHRS, CDR2 YFSETQ. CDR3 in DNA: TGCGCCAGCAGCCCGGGAGGTTATAGCGGTGACTCCTACAATGAGCAGTTCTTC. Translating it yields CASSPGGYSGDSYNEQFF.

The rearrangement joins TRBV27 to TRBJ2-2; weak D call: TRBD2 (6 bases). The CDR3 spans 13 residues. Trimming stripped 5 bases from V and 5 bases from J, with 9 bases between. Germline V gene sequence: CDR1 MNHEY, CDR2 SMNVEV (reference sequence). The CDR3: CASSTGDTGELFF. The CDR3 DNA is TGTGCCAGCAGTACGGGGGATACCGGGGAGCTGTTTTTT.

This rearrangement joins TRBV10-3 to TRBJ2-1; 7 bases align to TRBD2. This CDR3 is 16 amino acids long. Trimming removed 4 bases from V and 1 base from J; junction bases left unmatched: 7. Germline CDR1 and CDR2: ENHRY and SYGVKD. The CDR3 loop is CAISGPSGVSYNEQFF. The CDR3 nucleotides read TGTGCCATCAGTGGGCCCAGCGGGGTGTCCTACAATGAGCAGTTCTTC.

The V call is TRBV7-3, the J call TRBJ2-1; D call uncertain. Trimming pared 2 bases from V and 5 bases from J, leaving 7 bases between. Germline CDR1 and CDR2: SGHTA and FQGTGA. This CDR3 is 13 amino acids long. CDR3 loop: CASSLSTDNEQFF. As DNA, the CDR3 is TGTGCCAGCAGCTTATCCACCGACAATGAGCAGTTCTTC.

This clone came up a few times. This chain connects TRBV7-9 to TRBJ1-5, with 12 nucleotides matching TRBD1. The CDR3 spans 14 residues. The germline V gene has CDR1 SEHNR and CDR2 FQNEAQ (reference sequence). Trimming at V came to 3 bases and at J to 7 bases, leaving 1 base not matched to a gene. In DNA, the CDR3 is TGTGCCAGCAGCTTGGGACAGGGGGCACAGCCCCAGCATTTT. Its protein product is CASSLGQGAQPQHF.